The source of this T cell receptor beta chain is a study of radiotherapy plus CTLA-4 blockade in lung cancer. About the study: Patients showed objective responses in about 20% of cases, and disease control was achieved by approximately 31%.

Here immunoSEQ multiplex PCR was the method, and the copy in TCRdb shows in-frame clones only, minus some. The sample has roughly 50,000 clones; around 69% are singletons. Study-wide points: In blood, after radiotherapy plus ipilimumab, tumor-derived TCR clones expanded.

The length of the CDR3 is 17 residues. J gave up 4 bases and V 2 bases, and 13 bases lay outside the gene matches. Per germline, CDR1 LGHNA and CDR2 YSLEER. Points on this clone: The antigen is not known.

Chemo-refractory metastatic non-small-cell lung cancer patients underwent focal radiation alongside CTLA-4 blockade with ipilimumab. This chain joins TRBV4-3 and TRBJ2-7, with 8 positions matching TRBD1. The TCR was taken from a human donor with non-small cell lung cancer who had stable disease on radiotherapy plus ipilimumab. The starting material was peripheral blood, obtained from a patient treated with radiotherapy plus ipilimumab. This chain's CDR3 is CASSQSRTGWELYEQYF. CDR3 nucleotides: TGCGCCAGCAGCCAAAGCAGGACAGGGTGGGAGTTGTACGAGCAGTACTTC.